In this sample, the clone carrying this TCR beta chain is medium-sized. Its target is unknown. The data stem from a study of vaccination and CD4 T cells after COVID-19. On the study more broadly: Overlapping spike peptides from SARS-CoV-2, HCoV-NL63, HCoV-OC43 and HCoV-229E served to stimulate the cells.

Once obtained from cultured CD4+ T cells, the DNA was sequenced using the Oncomine TCR Beta short-read assay. Each CDR3 protein is one row after TCRdb ran MiXCR on the PCR reads. The sample has roughly 17,000 distinct CDR3 sequences, less than 40% seen once; the top ten hold more than 15%. Treatment reported: approximately nine-day PBMC culture with coronavirus spike peptide pools or control peptides (ViraFEST assay). Germline values: CDR1 MNHNS, CDR2 SASEGT. The CDR3 consists of 14 residues. V gave up 3 bases and J gave up 6 bases, with 12 bases separating them. The source is a human donor with COVID-19. The material sequenced was cultured CD4+ T cells from blood. This chain links TRBV6-1 with TRBJ1-5, with a weak D call TRBD1 (6 bases). CDR3 sequence: CASSETQGIQPQHF. The DNA for the CDR3 is TGTGCCAGCAGTGAGACGCAGGGGATTCAGCCCCAGCATTTT.